The 14 T cell receptor beta chains below all came from one sample that was sequenced in a study of post-analysis software for immune sequencing data. Overall study findings and caveats: Four or five TRBV segments were significantly more frequent in patients than in controls. TRBV5-6, TRBV5-1 and TRBV20-1 were among these segments.

Which antigens these TCRs recognize remains unknown. Each TCR beta cDNA library carried unique molecular identifiers. TCRdb re-analysed the PCR reads in MiXCR, keeping a single row per CDR3 protein. The sample yields about 560,000 distinct CDR3 sequences, roughly 46% seen once. Material: blood. The source of these receptors is a girl aged 10-17 years with multiple sclerosis.

This clonotype has only a few counts. V and J are TRBV5-1 and TRBJ2-6; D possibly corresponds to TRBD1 (6 bases). CDR3 length: 17 amino acids. V lost 1 base, J lost 4 bases, and 15 bases lay in between. Germline CDR1 SGHRS, CDR2 YFSETQ. CDR3 loop: CASSLSVSGVGANVLTF. The CDR3 bases are TGCGCCAGCAGCTTGTCGGTCTCAGGGGTCGGGGCCAACGTCCTGACTTTC.

The V and J genes are TRBV20-1 and TRBJ2-7; weak D call: TRBD1 (6 bases). The CDR3 covers 13 residues. The germline V gene has CDR1 DFQATT and CDR2 SNEGSKA (reference sequence). V was clipped by 8 bases and J by 0 bases, with 14 bases between them. CDR3 sequence reads: CSTDGGGSYEQYF. In DNA form, the CDR3 reads TGCAGTACTGATGGGGGCGGCTCCTACGAGCAGTACTTC.

This clonotype has only a few counts. The chain uses TRBV4-2 and TRBJ2-1; D is possibly TRBD2 (6 bases). The CDR3 spans 15 residues. Germline loops: CDR1 LGHNA, CDR2 YNFKEQ. V dropped 7 bases and J dropped 3 bases, with 16 bases sitting between them. The CDR3 DNA reads as TGTGCCAGCACATCGGCTAGCGTCTTCTACAATGAGCAGTTCTTC. Translation gives CASTSASVFYNEQFF.

The chain couples TRBV6-1 to TRBJ2-7; the D gene is possibly TRBD1 (6 bases). The ends were cut back, 3 bases at V and 5 bases at J, with 14 bases in the middle. Germline V gives CDR1 MNHNS, CDR2 SASEGT. The CDR3 contains 14 residues. The CDR3, as DNA: TGTGCCAGCAGTGATTCAGGGGAACGGGACGAGCAGTACTTC. This encodes CASSDSGERDEQYF.

This clonotype has more than one count but fewer than ten. The J gene is TRBJ2-7, the V gene TRBV28; no reliable D call. The ends were cut back, 6 bases at V and 4 bases at J, with 16 bases in the middle. CDR3 size: 14 residues. Per the germline V gene, CDR1 is MDHEN and CDR2 is SYDVKM. The CDR3 nucleotides are TGTGCCAGCAGCAGACTCTCCGTCCTTTACGAGCAGTACTTC. It encodes CASSRLSVLYEQYF.

The chain has TRBV10-2 and TRBJ2-7, with 10 bases identical to TRBD2. This CDR3 region has 17 residues. The germline CDR1 and CDR2 sequences are WSHSY and SAAADI. The junction had 15 bases not matched to a gene; V was cut back by 5 bases and J by 5 bases. CDR3 sequence: CASSSPDSSGSLDEQYF. In DNA, the CDR3 is TGCGCCAGCAGTTCTCCCGATTCTAGCGGGAGTTTAGACGAGCAGTACTTC.

This clonotype was counted only a few times. The V call is TRBV12-3 or TRBV12-4, the J call TRBJ2-7; weak D call: TRBD1 (6 bases). The CDR3 extends over 13 amino acids. V was pared by 7 bases and J by 1 base, with 11 bases between. Here the CDR3 DNA reads TGTGCCAGCACCCGGGACACATCCTACGAGCAGTACTTC. It translates to CASTRDTSYEQYF.

This clonotype was recorded only once. This chain connects TRBV7-9 to TRBJ2-5; 9 bases match TRBD1. V shed 8 bases and J 5 bases; nucleotides not matched to a gene: 6. Germline lookup yields CDR1 SEHNR and CDR2 FQNEAQ (reference sequence). The CDR3 consists of 13 residues. The DNA for the CDR3 is TGTGCCAGCCGGGACAGGGTAAAGGAGACCCAGTACTTC. It yields the protein CASRDRVKETQYF.

The chain couples TRBV29-1 to TRBJ2-6; TRBD1 agrees at 8 bases. CDR3 length equals 15 residues. With V trimmed by 3 bases and J by 0 bases, 1 base remained unmatched. Germline V lookup: CDR1 SQVTM, CDR2 ANQGSEA. CDR3 protein: CSVDRGLSGANVLTF. The CDR3 DNA reads as TGCAGCGTTGACAGGGGGCTCTCTGGGGCCAACGTCCTGACTTTC.

V is TRBV24-1 and J is TRBJ2-5; D not certain. Deletions cut 9 bases from V and 6 bases from J, with 4 bases between. Per the germline V gene, CDR1 is KGHDR and CDR2 is SFDVKD. CDR3 length: 9 amino acids. The CDR3: CATLKTQYF. CDR3 sequence (DNA): TGTGCCACCCTGAAGACCCAGTACTTC.

The J gene is TRBJ2-1, the V gene TRBV10-3, with TRBD2 matching 11 bases. The V gene's germline CDR1 is ENHRY and CDR2 SYGVKD. With 6 bases clipped from V and 4 bases from J, the junction kept 2 bases outside the gene matches. CDR3 length: 14 amino acids. This chain's CDR3 is CAISVAGGYNEQFF. As DNA, the CDR3 is TGTGCCATCAGCGTAGCGGGGGGGTACAATGAGCAGTTCTTC.

The chain has TRBV10-3 and TRBJ2-3; 8 positions match TRBD1. The CDR3 length is 14 residues. The V gene end was trimmed by 4 bases and the J gene end by 6 bases; junction bases not matched to a gene: 6. Germline CDR1 ENHRY, CDR2 SYGVKD. CDR3 coding DNA: TGTGCCATCAGTGTATCGCAGGGGGCTGATACGCAGTATTTT. Translating gives CAISVSQGADTQYF.

There are a few counts of this clonotype. The chain links TRBV28 to TRBJ2-4; D gene unclear. The V and J ends lost 4 bases and 5 bases respectively, with 6 bases between them. Germline V gene sequence: CDR1 MDHEN, CDR2 SYDVKM. This CDR3 is built from 12 residues. CDR3 sequence: CASSSAENIQYF. The CDR3 DNA reads TGTGCCAGCAGTTCCGCGGAAAACATTCAGTACTTC.

This chain links TRBV12-3 or TRBV12-4 with TRBJ2-3, with 8 nucleotides matching TRBD1. V lost 3 bases to trimming and J lost 13 bases; unmatched junction nucleotides: 12. The CDR3 sequence is 14 residues long. CDR3 sequence reads: CASSFRGRSDAEYF. CDR3 nucleotides: TGTGCCAGCAGTTTCAGGGGGCGGTCAGATGCGGAGTATTTT.